This T cell receptor beta chain originates from a study of CD8 T cells in ankylosing spondylitis. Study-wide findings and caveats: Within ankylosing spondylitis blood, a TCR beta motif made up of several highly homologous variants appeared to be characteristic. The clones that were linked to disease were reported to be significantly enriched in matched synovial fluid samples from ankylosing spondylitis patients.

Comment on this clonotype: Its antigen is as yet unknown. One end of the junction fails to match germline, which may point to a read error.

Making use of molecular barcodes, quantitative 5'-RACE generated TCR beta libraries. MiXCR, applied by TCRdb to the 5' RACE reads, yields one record per CDR3 protein. Of 300,000 to 350,000 distinct CDR3 sequences in the sample, 14% to 15% were seen once. The length of the CDR3 is 14 residues. In germline, CDR1 is SGHDT, CDR2 YYEEEE. This chain joins TRBV5-6 and TRBJ1-2; 7 bases fit TRBD1. This sequence originates from a male donor with ankylosing spondylitis or in good health (not recorded which). Sequenced input: blood, either unsorted or a sorted T cell fraction (not recorded which). As DNA, the CDR3 is TGTGCCAGCAACTTGGAGGGGGCTATGGTAGGCTACACCTTC. This encodes CASNLEGAMVGYTF.